A selection of T cell receptor beta chains follows, all from one sample in a study of blood T cell repertoires in COVID-19. Generated by immunoSEQ multiplex PCR, the TCRdb table keeps only in-frame clones and is missing some. In the table there are 250,000 to 350,000 clones, 84% of which are singletons. Sequenced: peripheral blood. The receptors here all came from a human donor with COVID-19, enrolled during active disease. The donor label of this sample is uncertain. CDR3s include the opening cysteine and the closing phenylalanine or tryptophan. The D gene is left open where the match is weak. Clone size, where shown, is once, few, many, or a class for clones that have expanded.

size: -
J: TRBJ2-3
D: TRBD2
V: TRBV28
CDR3: CASSPGTSGISTDTQYF
DNA: TGTGCCAGCAGTCCCGGGACTAGCGGGATTAGCACAGATACGCAGTATTTT

size: -
J: TRBJ1-2
D: -
V: TRBV29-1
CDR3: CSVHEDRNYGYTF
DNA: TGCAGCGTTCATGAGGATCGCAACTATGGCTACACCTTC

size: -
J: TRBJ1-5
D: -
V: TRBV28
CDR3: CASTTGGQPQHF
DNA: TGTGCCAGCACCACGGGGGGGCAGCCCCAGCATTTT

size: -
J: TRBJ2-2
D: TRBD2
V: TRBV6-4
CDR3: CASSKGLAANTGELFF
DNA: TGTGCCAGCAGCAAGGGACTAGCGGCGAACACCGGGGAGCTGTTTTTT

size: few
J: TRBJ1-6
D: -
V: TRBV19
CDR3: CASSIRPEETYNSPLHF
DNA: TGTGCCAGTAGTATCCGACCGGAGGAAACCTATAATTCACCCCTCCACTTT

size: -
J: TRBJ1-1
D: -
V: TRBV7-3
CDR3: CASSLGRNTEAFF
DNA: TGTGCCAGCAGCCTAGGGAGGAACACTGAAGCTTTCTTT

size: -
J: TRBJ2-1
D: TRBD2
V: TRBV4-1
CDR3: CASSSPTSGRVRSYNEQFF
DNA: TGCGCCAGCAGCTCCCCTACTAGCGGGAGGGTTAGGTCCTACAATGAGCAGTTCTTC

size: once
J: TRBJ1-4
D: TRBD1
V: TRBV7-3
CDR3: CASSATGPGEKLFF
DNA: TGTGCCAGCAGCGCGACAGGGCCCGGTGAAAAACTGTTTTTT

size: -
J: TRBJ2-3
D: TRBD2
V: TRBV7-8
CDR3: CASSAYRLAGPDTQYF
DNA: TGTGCCAGCAGCGCATATAGACTAGCGGGCCCAGATACGCAGTATTTT

size: -
J: TRBJ1-1
D: -
V: TRBV11-3
CDR3: CASSPGRGRWTEAFF
DNA: TGTGCCAGCAGCCCCGGGAGGGGCCGGTGGACTGAAGCTTTCTTT

size: few
J: TRBJ2-2
D: -
V: TRBV3-1/TRBV3-2
CDR3: CASSQGGDTGELFF
DNA: TGTGCCAGCAGCCAAGGCGGGGACACCGGGGAGCTGTTTTTT

size: -
J: TRBJ1-2
D: -
V: TRBV19
CDR3: CASSTETGPYGYTF
DNA: TGTGCCAGTAGTACCGAGACAGGACCTTATGGCTACACCTTC

size: once
J: TRBJ2-5
D: -
V: TRBV3-1/TRBV3-2
CDR3: CASSRWLANIQETQYF
DNA: TGTGCCAGCAGCCGATGGCTAGCGAACATCCAAGAGACCCAGTACTTC

size: once
J: TRBJ2-7
D: TRBD2
V: TRBV7-8
CDR3: CASSPGASGIYEQYF
DNA: TGTGCCAGCAGCCCCGGTGCTAGCGGAATCTACGAGCAGTACTTC

size: -
J: TRBJ2-2
D: TRBD1
V: TRBV27
CDR3: CASSLGDRANTGELFF
DNA: TGTGCCAGCAGCTTAGGTGACAGGGCGAACACCGGGGAGCTGTTTTTT

size: -
J: TRBJ2-2
D: TRBD2
V: TRBV19
CDR3: CASSRSSGNTGELFF
DNA: TGTGCCAGTAGTCGTTCTAGCGGGAACACCGGGGAGCTGTTTTTT

size: -
J: TRBJ1-1
D: -
V: TRBV7-8
CDR3: CASSLARVETEAFF
DNA: TGTGCCAGCAGCTTAGCCAGGGTCGAAACTGAAGCTTTCTTT

size: -
J: TRBJ2-2
D: TRBD2
V: TRBV18
CDR3: CASVPGLDTGELFF
DNA: TGTGCCAGCGTACCGGGACTAGACACCGGGGAGCTGTTTTTT

size: few
J: TRBJ2-5
D: TRBD2
V: TRBV29-1
CDR3: CSLRASGPQTQYF
DNA: TGCAGCCTTAGGGCTAGCGGGCCCCAGACCCAGTACTTC

size: -
J: TRBJ2-5
D: -
V: TRBV10-1
CDR3: CASSGPGQETQYF
DNA: TGCGCCAGCAGTGGTCCCGGGCAAGAGACCCAGTACTTC